These 22 T cell receptor beta chains came from one sample sequenced in a study of T cells in Graves' hyperthyroidism and ophthalmopathy. Amplification targeted TCR beta CDR3 regions from RNA transcripts. Initially, a first-round RT-PCR of the TCR CDR3 employed the HTBI primer set. TCRdb analysed the multiplex PCR reads with MiXCR anew, one entry per CDR3 protein. This sample has fewer than 900,000 distinct CDR3 sequences; 16% occur once, and the top ten carry approximately 8.4%. Input material: blood. The receptors derive from a man aged 18 to 30 with Graves' hyperthyroidism.

This clonotype occurred a few times. The rearrangement links TRBV11-2 to TRBJ1-1, with a weak D call TRBD1 (5 bases). Germline V CDR1 and CDR2: SGHAT, FQNNGV. This CDR3 has 15 residues. V shed 5 bases and J shed 1 base, with 14 bases lying between them. The CDR3: CASSQAGAENTEAFF. CDR3 coding DNA: TGTGCCAGCAGCCAAGCCGGGGCTGAGAACACTGAAGCTTTCTTT.

This clonotype has at least ten counts. This chain connects TRBV18 to TRBJ2-5; D call uncertain. V shed 0 bases and J shed 2 bases, with 10 bases lying between them. The CDR3 spans 15 residues. Germline V lookup: CDR1 KGHSH, CDR2 LQKENI. The CDR3 region is CASSPPNPAQETQYF. CDR3 DNA sequence: TGTGCCAGCTCACCACCGAATCCAGCGCAAGAGACCCAGTACTTC.

The CDR3 here is CAWSRGPGAGNEQFF. The CDR3 bases are TGTGCCTGGAGTCGTGGACCAGGGGCGGGCAATGAGCAGTTCTTC. The chain couples TRBV30 to TRBJ2-1; tentatively, D is TRBD1 (6 bases). V lost 2 bases, J lost 6 bases, and 17 bases lay in between. Looked up from germline, CDR1 is GTSNPN and CDR2 is SVGIG (reference sequence). The CDR3 spans 15 residues.

Many counts were recorded for this clonotype. The rearrangement joins TRBV6-1 to TRBJ1-4; no definite D call. V lost 4 bases to trimming and J lost 0 bases, with 6 bases between them. Germline V gene sequence: CDR1 MNHNS, CDR2 SASEGT. The length of the CDR3 is 14 residues. The CDR3 DNA sequence: TGTGCCAGCAGTGTTCAAACAACTAATGAAAAACTGTTTTTT. Amino acids: CASSVQTTNEKLFF.

This clonotype was picked up a small number of times. CDR3 residues: CSAADSGSSGIQYF. In nucleotides, the CDR3 is TGCAGTGCCGCGGACAGTGGGAGTTCGGGCATTCAGTACTTC. J is TRBJ2-4 and V is TRBV20-1; D possibly corresponds to TRBD1 (6 bases). Germline V gene sequence: CDR1 DFQATT, CDR2 SNEGSKA (reference sequence). V gave up 6 bases and J gave up 9 bases, with 21 bases separating them. This CDR3 region has 14 residues.

The chain links TRBV19 to TRBJ1-1; 9 bases fit TRBD1. This CDR3 is built from 16 residues. J was trimmed by 5 bases and V by 1 base; bases with no gene match: 8. Germline lookup yields CDR1 LNHDA and CDR2 SQIVND (reference sequence). CDR3 bases: TGTGCCAGTAGTATAGCGACAGGGGGAGCGATTACTGAAGCTTTCTTT. Residues: CASSIATGGAITEAFF.

Concerning this clonotype itself: One junction end disagrees with the germline gene, perhaps due to a read error. This rearrangement joins TRBV7-8 to TRBJ2-1, with D perhaps TRBD1 (7 bases). CDR1 and CDR2 (germline): SGHVS, FQNEAQ. The CDR3 runs to 15 residues. CDR3 in DNA: TGCGCCAGCAGCCAAAGACTAGAGGGGGCTGAGGAGCAGTTCTTC. Protein: CASSQRLEGAEEQFF.

Notes on this clonotype: A much more abundant neighbour one base away suggests this may be a read error. The chain joins TRBV12-3 or TRBV12-4 to TRBJ1-1; 10 bases match TRBD1. CDR3 size: 15 residues. This CDR3 is CASSPRTGGNTGAFF. For the CDR3, the DNA is TGTGCCAGCAGTCCCCGGACAGGGGGTAACACTGGAGCTTTCTTT.

This clonotype was counted many times. The genes are TRBV28 and TRBJ2-1; D is tentatively TRBD1 or TRBD2 (5 bases each). Trimming pared 5 bases from V and 6 bases from J, leaving 17 bases between. The CDR3 extends over 15 amino acids. Germline V gene lookup returns CDR1 MDHEN and CDR2 SYDVKM. The CDR3 DNA sequence: TGTGCCAGCAGTACGGGACCCATATCCAGCAATGAGCAGTTCTTC. Translating it yields CASSTGPISSNEQFF.

This clonotype was observed many times. V is TRBV24-1 and J is TRBJ2-2; either TRBD1 or TRBD2 may fit D (6 bases each). Germline lookup yields CDR1 KGHDR and CDR2 SFDVKD. CDR3 size: 18 residues. The ends were cut back, 1 base at V and 4 bases at J, with 18 bases in the middle. CDR3 bases: TGTGCCACCAGTGATTTAGGGTACGGGGGCGGCCTCACCGGGGAGCTGTTTTTT. Residues: CATSDLGYGGGLTGELFF.

The V and J genes are TRBV20-1 and TRBJ2-7, with 7 bases identical to TRBD2. CDR1 DFQATT and CDR2 SNEGSKA come from the germline V gene (reference sequence). Trimming removed 3 bases from V and 0 bases from J; junction bases left unmatched: 2. The CDR3 totals 13 residues. CDR3 sequence (DNA): TGCAGTGCTAGTCGGGGGGACTCCTACGAGCAGTACTTC. Amino acids: CSASRGDSYEQYF.

This clonotype was detected many times. The chain combines TRBV29-1 with TRBJ2-7; 10 positions match TRBD2. Germline loops: CDR1 SQVTM, CDR2 ANQGSEA. This CDR3 contains 14 residues. J lost 2 bases, V lost 5 bases, and 6 bases had no gene match. CDR3 sequence reads: CSVILAGTTYEQYF. In nucleotides, the CDR3 is TGCAGCGTTATACTAGCGGGAACCACCTACGAGCAGTACTTC.

This chain joins TRBV9 and TRBJ1-5; TRBD1 might be the D (5 bases). V dropped 0 bases and J dropped 7 bases, with 14 bases sitting between them. CDR3 length equals 15 residues. Germline V CDR1 and CDR2: SGDLS, YYNGEE. The CDR3 reads CASSVGAYDSQPQHF. CDR3 coding DNA: TGTGCCAGCAGCGTAGGGGCCTACGACAGCCAGCCCCAGCATTTT.

This clonotype was seen repeatedly, ten times or more. The chain has TRBV11-2 and TRBJ2-3; the match to TRBD2 covers 12 bases. This CDR3 comprises 16 residues. V lost 3 bases, J lost 9 bases, and 10 bases stayed unmatched. Per germline, CDR1 SGHAT and CDR2 FQNNGV. The DNA of the CDR3 is TGTGCCAGCAGCTTCTCTAGCGGGAGGGCCCGGGGGACGCAGTATTTT. Amino acids: CASSFSSGRARGTQYF.

J is TRBJ2-1 and V is TRBV7-9; a possible D gene is TRBD1 (5 bases). This CDR3 contains 16 residues. Germline loops: CDR1 SEHNR, CDR2 FQNEAQ (reference sequence). Trimming shortened V by 9 bases and J by 4 bases, and 22 bases separated the two germline ends. This CDR3 reads CASSPLGAPHYNEQFF. As DNA, the CDR3 is TGTGCCAGTAGCCCATTAGGGGCTCCACATTACAATGAGCAGTTCTTC.

This clonotype was recorded many times. The chain uses TRBV5-1 and TRBJ1-1, with D unclear. Germline loops: CDR1 SGHRS, CDR2 YFSETQ. CDR3 length equals 14 residues. Trimming removed 4 bases at V and 0 bases at J, with 10 bases between. In DNA, the CDR3 is TGCGCCAGCAGCACCGCTGGGATGAACACTGAAGCTTTCTTT. It codes for CASSTAGMNTEAFF.

This clonotype appeared a few times. The chain recombines TRBV27 with TRBJ2-7, with D possibly TRBD1 on 6 matching bases. Germline loops: CDR1 MNHEY, CDR2 SMNVEV (reference sequence). V lost 8 bases to trimming and J lost 2 bases, with 16 bases between them. CDR3 length: 14 amino acids. CDR3 bases: TGTGCCAGCCAGGATCGCAGGGGAACCTACGAGCAGTACTTC. Protein: CASQDRRGTYEQYF.

This clonotype showed up many times. CDR3 loop: CASSKDRGQPTDTQYF. Written as DNA, the CDR3 is TGTGCCAGCAGCAAAGACAGGGGCCAACCTACAGATACGCAGTATTTT. The chain uses TRBV12-3 or TRBV12-4 and TRBJ2-3; 8 bases line up with TRBD1. With V trimmed by 6 bases and J by 3 bases, 11 bases remained unmatched. This CDR3 region has 16 residues.

This clonotype came up many times. The chain combines TRBV18 with TRBJ2-1; 8 nucleotides match TRBD2. The CDR3 spans 17 residues. Germline loops: CDR1 KGHSH, CDR2 LQKENI. Unmatched junction bases numbered 18, after V lost 6 bases and J lost 8 bases. The CDR3 is CASSLLQREFREDEQFF. CDR3 bases: TGTGCCAGCTCGCTCCTTCAGCGGGAGTTCCGTGAAGATGAGCAGTTCTTC. Full variable domain (rest looked up from reference TRBV18 and TRBJ2-1): NAGVMQNPRHLVRRRGQEARLRCSPMKGHSHVYWYRQLPEEGLKFMVYLQKENIIDESGMPKERFSAEFPKEGPSILRIQQVVRGDSAAYFCASSLLQREFREDEQFFGPGTRLTVL.

This clonotype was seen only a few times. The chain links TRBV28 to TRBJ2-7; 9 bases align to TRBD2. Germline V gene lookup returns CDR1 MDHEN and CDR2 SYDVKM. Germline trimming cut 4 bases from V and 4 bases from J; bases unmatched to any gene: 5. CDR3 length: 14 residues. The chain's CDR3 is CASSYAGGPYEQYF. The CDR3 DNA sequence: TGTGCCAGCAGTTACGCGGGAGGGCCGTACGAGCAGTACTTC.

This clonotype occurred many times. The V call is TRBV11-3, the J call TRBJ2-1; 8 bases agree with TRBD1. This CDR3 contains 14 residues. Losses at the gene ends were 3 bases for V and 5 bases for J; bases not matched to a gene: 3. Germline-derived CDR1 and CDR2 are SGHNT and YENEEA. The CDR3 is CASSLGQENNEQFF. CDR3 in DNA: TGTGCCAGCAGCTTGGGACAGGAGAACAATGAGCAGTTCTTC.

This chain joins TRBV4-1 and TRBJ1-5, with 7 bases fitting TRBD1. V was pared by 0 bases and J by 4 bases, with 6 bases of the junction left unmatched. The CDR3 runs to 16 residues. The germline CDR1 and CDR2 sequences are MGHRA and YSYEKL. CDR3 in amino acids: CASSQEGGTANQPQHF. For the CDR3, the DNA is TGCGCCAGCAGCCAAGAAGGAGGGACAGCTAATCAGCCCCAGCATTTT.